One and the same sample provided the 3 T cell receptor beta chains below, sequenced in a study of cytomegalovirus exposure and HLA in healthy donors. Measured with immunoSEQ multiplex PCR; TCRdb has only the in-frame clones, and not every one. The sample has about 330,000 clones, roughly 87% seen once. Sequencing input: PBMCs. The receptors derive from a woman under 40 in good health and CMV-seropositive.

This chain uses TRBV5-1 with TRBJ1-1; possible D gene TRBD1, 6 bases. Germline CDR1 and CDR2: SGHRS and YFSETQ. The CDR3 runs to 14 residues. V lost 0 bases, J lost 5 bases, and 11 bases lay in between. The CDR3: CASSLGQVRTEAFF. The CDR3 nucleotides are TGCGCCAGCAGCTTGGGACAGGTGCGAACTGAAGCTTTCTTT.

The chain combines TRBV5-6 with TRBJ2-7; weak D call: TRBD2 (5 bases). Between the trimmed V and J ends, which lost 0 bases and 1 base, there was a span of 11 bases. The germline gives CDR1 SGHDT, CDR2 YYEEEE. The CDR3 spans 15 residues. In DNA form, the CDR3 reads TGTGCCAGCAGCTTGGGCTGGAGAGGGTCCTACGAGCAGTACTTC. This sequence encodes CASSLGWRGSYEQYF.

The chain combines TRBV6-5 with TRBJ2-5, with D perhaps TRBD1 (5 bases). The CDR3 runs 14 residues. Germline lookup yields CDR1 MNHEY and CDR2 SVGAGI. V dropped 10 bases and J dropped 5 bases, with 20 bases sitting between them. The CDR3 nucleotides are TGTGCCACCACCGACAGTTTAAGTCGGGAGACCCAGTACTTC. The encoded protein is CATTDSLSRETQYF.